Below are 14 T cell receptor beta chains sequenced from a single sample in a study of blood T cell repertoires in COVID-19. The data were produced by immunoSEQ multiplex PCR, yet TCRdb's version contains in-frame clones alone and is incomplete. Of about 190,000 clones in the sample, around 85% are singletons; the top ten hold roughly 13%. The material sequenced was peripheral blood. The receptor set was obtained from a man aged 50 to 59 who had recovered from COVID-19.

The V and J genes are TRBV7-6 and TRBJ1-1; D gene unclear. V lost 1 base and J 4 bases, leaving 13 bases between the germline ends. The CDR3 is made up of 15 amino acids. Germline V gene sequence: CDR1 SGHVS, CDR2 FNYEAQ. In DNA form, the CDR3 reads TGTGCCAGCAGCTTAGTTAAGGGAGTGTTCACTGAAGCTTTCTTT. Its translation: CASSLVKGVFTEAFF.

The rearrangement uses TRBV30 and TRBJ2-2, with 11 bases that match TRBD2. Looked up from germline, CDR1 is GTSNPN and CDR2 is SVGIG (reference sequence). The CDR3 length is 15 residues. Losses at the gene ends were 0 bases for V and 6 bases for J; bases not matched to a gene: 3. CDR3 in amino acids: CAWSVGLAGPGELFF. The DNA of the CDR3 is TGTGCCTGGAGTGTAGGACTAGCGGGCCCCGGGGAGCTGTTTTTT. Drawing the rest from reference TRBV30 and TRBJ2-2, the complete variable domain is SQTIHQWPATLVQPVGSPLSLECTVEGTSNPNLYWYRQAAGRGLQLLFYSVGIGQISSEVPQNLSASRPQDRQFILSSKKLLLSDSGFYLCAWSVGLAGPGELFFGEGSRLTVL.

This chain connects TRBV7-8 to TRBJ1-5; 8 bases fit TRBD1. Germline V gene lookup returns CDR1 SGHVS and CDR2 FQNEAQ. Losses at the gene ends were 3 bases for V and 1 base for J; bases not matched to a gene: 5. The CDR3 runs to 16 residues. The CDR3, as DNA: TGTGCCAGCAGCTTCGGACAGGGTTCAAGCAATCAGCCCCAGCATTTT. It yields the protein CASSFGQGSSNQPQHF. Together with reference TRBV7-8 and TRBJ1-5, the CDR3 gives the full variable domain: GAGVSQSPRYKVAKRGQDVALRCDPISGHVSLFWYQQALGQGPEFLTYFQNEAQLDKSGLPSDRFFAERPEGSVSTLKIQRTQQEDSAVYLCASSFGQGSSNQPQHFGDGTRLSIL.

The CDR3 nucleotides read TGTGCCAGCGGTGGGGCACCGAACACTGAAGCTTTCTTT. Translating it yields CASGGAPNTEAFF. J is TRBJ1-1 and V is TRBV7-9; D may be TRBD1 (5 bases). The CDR3 contains 13 residues. V shed 8 bases and J shed 1 base, with 11 bases lying between them. The germline gives CDR1 SEHNR, CDR2 FQNEAQ (reference sequence).

The chain uses TRBV19 and TRBJ2-1; TRBD1 matches 7 bases. Germline trimming cut 3 bases from V and 8 bases from J; bases unmatched to any gene: 13. There are 16 residues in the CDR3. Germline V lookup: CDR1 LNHDA, CDR2 SQIVND (reference sequence). CDR3 DNA: TGTGCCAGTAGTATTCGAGGACAGGCTCCTTATCATGAGCAGTTCTTC. Its translation is CASSIRGQAPYHEQFF.

V gene TRBV24-1 combines with J gene TRBJ2-2; 9 bases line up with TRBD2. The CDR3 runs 18 residues. After removal of 4 bases from V and 0 bases from J, the junction contained 8 bases not matched to a gene. The germline gives CDR1 KGHDR, CDR2 SFDVKD. The CDR3 reads CATSDLSGRGTNTGELFF. CDR3 bases: TGTGCCACCAGTGACCTTAGCGGGAGAGGAACGAACACCGGGGAGCTGTTTTTT.

The chain is built from TRBV6-5 and TRBJ1-1; 7 bases are shared with TRBD1. The length of the CDR3 is 15 residues. Germline CDR1 reads MNHEY; CDR2 reads SVGAGI. V gave up 6 bases and J gave up 0 bases; unmatched junction bases: 7. The CDR3 protein is CASRAGTALNTEAFF. The CDR3 DNA sequence: TGTGCCAGCAGGGCCGGGACAGCGTTGAACACTGAAGCTTTCTTT.

The chain couples TRBV10-1 to TRBJ1-2; 7 positions agree with TRBD1. The CDR3 is 13 amino acids. V shed 4 bases and J 6 bases; nucleotides not matched to a gene: 5. Germline loops: CDR1 WNHNN, CDR2 SYGVQD (reference sequence). CDR3 sequence (DNA): TGCGCCAGCAGTGCCTCCGGGACAGATGGCTACACCTTC. This gives the protein CASSASGTDGYTF.

This chain connects TRBV19 to TRBJ2-7; weak D call: TRBD2 (6 bases). This CDR3 spans 14 amino acids. Germline lookup yields CDR1 LNHDA and CDR2 SQIVND (reference sequence). Deletions cut 2 bases from V and 2 bases from J, with 10 bases between. The CDR3 is CASSINGEAYEQYF. Here the CDR3 DNA reads TGTGCCAGTAGTATAAATGGGGAGGCCTACGAGCAGTACTTC. The variable domain in full, completed from reference TRBV19 and TRBJ2-7, reads DGGITQSPKYLFRKEGQNVTLSCEQNLNHDAMYWYRQDPGQGLRLIYYSQIVNDFQKGDIAEGYSVSREKKESFPLTVTSAQKNPTAFYLCASSINGEAYEQYFGPGTRLTVT.

The chain employs TRBV24-1 and TRBJ2-1; the match to TRBD2 covers 8 bases. V gave up 4 bases and J gave up 0 bases; unmatched junction bases: 7. Germline-derived CDR1 and CDR2 are KGHDR and SFDVKD. The CDR3 is made up of 17 amino acids. This chain's CDR3 is CATSEFSGTSSYNEQFF. DNA of the CDR3: TGTGCCACCAGTGAATTTAGCGGGACTAGCTCCTACAATGAGCAGTTCTTC.

This chain uses TRBV24-1 with TRBJ2-3, with D tentatively TRBD1 (6 bases). The V gene's germline CDR1 is KGHDR and CDR2 SFDVKD. Trimming left V 3 bases short and J 1 base short, with 7 bases between. The CDR3 has 14 residues. CDR3 nucleotide sequence: TGTGCCACCAGTGATAACAGGGGCACAGATACGCAGTATTTT. Protein product: CATSDNRGTDTQYF.

A few counts support this clone. V usage is TRBV18 and J usage is TRBJ2-7; D is unclear. V dropped 3 bases and J dropped 6 bases, with 15 bases sitting between them. The CDR3 is 14 amino acids. The V gene's germline CDR1 is KGHSH and CDR2 LQKENI. CDR3: CASSPPPGYGEQYF. The CDR3 bases are TGTGCCAGCTCACCCCCGCCAGGATACGGCGAGCAGTACTTC.

This clone occurred once. This chain links TRBV19 with TRBJ2-3; TRBD2 matches at 9 bases. Losses at the gene ends were 5 bases for V and 2 bases for J; bases not matched to a gene: 5. This CDR3 region has 15 residues. From germline, CDR1 is LNHDA and CDR2 SQIVND (reference sequence). The CDR3, as DNA: TGTGCCAGTAGTCTACCTAGCGGGAACACAGATACGCAGTATTTT. The encoded protein is CASSLPSGNTDTQYF.

This clone appeared a single time. The CDR3 DNA follows: TGTGCCAGCAGCCAAGGTAGCGGGAACACCGGGGAGCTGTTTTTT. Translation: CASSQGSGNTGELFF. This rearrangement joins TRBV3-1 (or the pseudogene TRBV3-2) to TRBJ2-2; maybe TRBD2 (6 bases). The CDR3 has 15 residues. Germline V CDR1 and CDR2: LGHDT, YNNKEL (reference sequence). Trimming stripped 1 base from V and 1 base from J, with 7 bases between.